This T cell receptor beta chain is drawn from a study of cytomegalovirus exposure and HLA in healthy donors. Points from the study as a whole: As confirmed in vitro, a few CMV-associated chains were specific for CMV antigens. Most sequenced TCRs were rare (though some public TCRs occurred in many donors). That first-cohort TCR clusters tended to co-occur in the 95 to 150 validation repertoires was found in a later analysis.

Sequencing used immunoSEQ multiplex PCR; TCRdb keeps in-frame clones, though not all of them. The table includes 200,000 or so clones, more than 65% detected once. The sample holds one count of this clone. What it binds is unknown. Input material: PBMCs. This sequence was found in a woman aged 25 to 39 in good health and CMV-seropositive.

CDR3 DNA: TGTGCCAGCAGTCTCCAAGAGACCCAGTACTTC. Its translation is CASSLQETQYF. The genes are TRBV2 and TRBJ2-5; D call uncertain. Trimming left V 5 bases short and J 1 base short, with 2 bases between. This CDR3 comprises 11 residues. The germline gives CDR1 SNHLY, CDR2 FYNNEI.